This section outlines one TCR beta chain sequence together with its context. The CDR3 sequence is 12 residues long. Germline V lookup: CDR1 SGHTA, CDR2 FQGTGA. V lost 6 bases, J lost 13 bases, and 18 bases lay in between. The data stem from a study of CD8+ T cells in alopecia areata. About the research overall: Treated patients were given 5 to 10 mg oral tofacitinib twice daily.

The treatment was: oral pan-JAK inhibitor, 5-10 mg twice daily. Both peripheral blood and punch biopsies of lesional scalp skin were obtained from patients who had alopecia areata. Sequencing templates came from extracted RNA that was reverse transcribed into cDNA. TCRdb's table, derived via immunoSEQ multiplex PCR, lists solely in-frame clones and lacks some. Here the sample spans 200,000 to 250,000 clones, around three fifths being singletons. Sequenced material: CD4+ T cells sorted from blood, taken at week 4, from a patient treated with tofacitinib. The gene calls are TRBV7-3 and TRBJ1-2; D is unclear. The sequence derives from a human donor with alopecia areata. The CDR3 here is CASRPPKNSITF. CDR3 DNA: TGTGCCAGCAGACCGCCAAAGAACAGCATCACCTTC.